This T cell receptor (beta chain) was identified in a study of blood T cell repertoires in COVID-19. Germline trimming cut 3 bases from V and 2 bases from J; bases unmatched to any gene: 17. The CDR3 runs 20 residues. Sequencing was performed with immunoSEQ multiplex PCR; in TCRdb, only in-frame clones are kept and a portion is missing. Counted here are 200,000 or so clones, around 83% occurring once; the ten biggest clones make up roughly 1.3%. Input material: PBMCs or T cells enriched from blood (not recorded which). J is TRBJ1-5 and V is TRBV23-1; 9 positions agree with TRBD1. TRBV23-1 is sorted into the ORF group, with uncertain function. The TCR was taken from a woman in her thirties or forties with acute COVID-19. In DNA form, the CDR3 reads TGCGCCAGCAGTCACCCACCGGGACAGGGAGGGGTAGGATGCAATCAGCCCCAGCATTTT. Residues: CASSHPPGQGGVGCNQPQHF.